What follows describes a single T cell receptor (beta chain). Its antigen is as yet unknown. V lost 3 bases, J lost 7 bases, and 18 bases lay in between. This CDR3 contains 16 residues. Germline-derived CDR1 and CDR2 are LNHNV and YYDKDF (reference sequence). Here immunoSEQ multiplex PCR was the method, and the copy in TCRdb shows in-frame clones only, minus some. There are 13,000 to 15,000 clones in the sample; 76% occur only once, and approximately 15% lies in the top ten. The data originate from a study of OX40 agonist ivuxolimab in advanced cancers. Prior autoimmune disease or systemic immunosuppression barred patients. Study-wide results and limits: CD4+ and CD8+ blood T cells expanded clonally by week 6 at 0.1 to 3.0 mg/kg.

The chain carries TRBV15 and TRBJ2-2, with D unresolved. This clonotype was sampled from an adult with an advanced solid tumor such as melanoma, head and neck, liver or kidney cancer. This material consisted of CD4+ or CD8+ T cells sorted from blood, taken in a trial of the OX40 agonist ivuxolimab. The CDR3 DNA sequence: TGTGCCACCAGCAGCAGTGGTCCGGGCGTTTACGGGGAGCTGTTTTTT. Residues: CATSSSGPGVYGELFF.